The T cell receptor (beta chain) described here comes from a study of OX40 agonist ivuxolimab in advanced cancers. The study in broad terms: The costimulatory receptor OX40 (CD134) was targeted by ivuxolimab, a fully human IgG2 agonistic monoclonal antibody. Intravenous ivuxolimab was administered to patients every 2 weeks at six dose levels: 0.01, 0.1, 0.3, 1.5, 3 and 10 mg/kg. Of the 52 patients in dose escalation, about 19 had hepatocellular carcinoma, approximately 15 had melanoma, 9 had renal cell carcinoma and 9 had head and neck cancer. The dose-escalation cohort was around 83% male with a mean age of about 65 years, ranging from roughly 23 to 90. Patients were allowed to have had prior anti-PD-1, anti-PD-L1 or anti-CTLA-4 therapy, and roughly 40% of the dose-escalation patients had previously received checkpoint inhibitors. Partial responses were achieved by three dose-escalation patients, of whom one had hepatocellular carcinoma and two had cutaneous melanoma. The purpose of peripheral TCRbeta sequencing was to test whether ivuxolimab changed TCR sequence diversity and led to clonal T-cell expansion. The monotherapy dose-escalation portion (N of about 47 patients) of the phase I ivuxolimab trial is reported in the paper. Broader findings and caveats from the paper: After ivuxolimab, more expanded clones were found on average in CD8+ T cells than in CD4+ T cells. At doses from 0.1 to 3.0 mg/kg, clonal expansion was seen in both CD4+ and CD8+ blood T cells between baseline and week 6. Low levels of normalized T-cell clonal expansion were also seen in some nonresponding patients. The antigen specificity of the clonally expanded peripheral T cells was not determined. In partial responders in the 0.1-3.0 mg/kg groups, normalized peripheral clonal expansion was found to be among the lowest, especially among CD8+ T cells.

Genomic DNA was isolated from the sorted cells so that the TCRbeta CDR3 region could be sequenced. TCRbeta CDR3 regions were sequenced using the immunoSEQ Assay. TCRdb took over this immuneACCESS table, retaining in-frame rearrangements with V and J assigned. Such tables are incomplete; in checked studies, under half of the missing clones stem from an unresolved V gene, and the remainder is unexplained. The sample table contains fewer than 65,000 clones; only one count was recorded for around 87% of them. The top ten clones comprise 10% to 13% of the sample. Patients with autoimmune disease history or receiving systemic immunosuppression were excluded from the trial. Peripheral blood for TCR sequencing was collected from all dose cohorts at baseline, on cycle 4 day 1, and on cycle 7 day 1. The samples were taken from a phase I, first-in-human, multicenter, open-label dose-escalation trial of ivuxolimab. Adults with locally advanced or metastatic melanoma, renal cell, hepatocellular, or head and neck squamous cell carcinoma were enrolled in the trial. CD4+ and CD8+ T cells were sorted separately from peripheral blood before TCR sequencing.

On this clone: Its cognate antigen has yet to be identified. There are no base qualities to consult, and no much larger clone falls within one base.

The germline V gene encodes CDR1 ENHRY and CDR2 SYGVKD. Germline trimming amounts to 4 bases on V and 6 bases on J, with 9 as the count of junction bases outside the gene matches. The CDR3 numbers 16 residues from cysteine through phenylalanine. Left in the record is the CDR3 DNA by itself, 48 bases read in frame from the first base. The source material was CD4+ or CD8+ T cells sorted from blood, sampled in a trial of the OX40 agonist ivuxolimab. The source is an adult with an advanced solid tumor such as melanoma, head and neck, liver or kidney cancer. The chain links TRBV10-3 with TRBJ1-2, with 12 bases matching TRBD1. The CDR3 in this case is CAISATGTGGANGYTF. The nucleotide sequence reads TGTGCCATCAGTGCAACCGGGACAGGGGGCGCTAATGGCTACACCTTC.